Below, 27 T cell receptor beta chains from the same sample are listed, as sequenced in a study of HIV-infected children after antiretroviral therapy interruption. Indicated treatment: PENTA 11 planned treatment interruption arm or continuous ART arm. RNA-based 3' RACE libraries used unique molecular identifiers. One entry per CDR3 protein results from TCRdb running MiXCR on the 3' RACE reads. The sample yields 90,000 or so distinct CDR3 sequences, around 6.9% seen once. Sample: CD45RA+ CD4+ T cells from PBMCs, pooled from several time points, taken from a donor given antiretroviral therapy, either interrupted or continuous. As for subset: naive CD4+ CD45RA+ CD45RO- T cells. The origin of the receptors is a pool of human donors with HIV.

The chain uses TRBV7-7 and TRBJ2-1, with D possibly TRBD2 on 6 matching bases. Deletions cut 4 bases from V and 7 bases from J, with 17 bases between. Germline V gives CDR1 SSHAT, CDR2 FNYEAQ (reference sequence). The CDR3 has 15 residues. Written as DNA, the CDR3 is TGTGCCAGCAGCTCCCGGGTGGCGGGATGGAATGAGCAGTTCTTC. This gives the protein CASSSRVAGWNEQFF.

This clonotype was seen a few times. The chain carries TRBV5-1 and TRBJ2-5; TRBD2 aligns across 12 bases. The V gene's germline CDR1 is SGHRS and CDR2 YFSETQ. This CDR3 region has 15 residues. V dropped 4 bases and J dropped 4; count of bases not matched to a gene: 5. In DNA form, the CDR3 reads TGCGCCAGCAGCCCCAGGACTAGCGGGGCAGAGACCCAGTACTTC. Translation gives CASSPRTSGAETQYF.

This clonotype was recorded at least ten times. V is TRBV2 and J is TRBJ2-3, with 8 bases matching TRBD2. V shed 10 bases and J 5 bases; nucleotides not matched to a gene: 5. The germline gives CDR1 SNHLY, CDR2 FYNNEI. CDR3 length: 12 residues. The CDR3 spells CATVLAGDTQYF. The CDR3 DNA sequence: TGTGCCACCGTTCTAGCGGGAGATACGCAGTATTTT.

A few counts support this clonotype. J is TRBJ1-1 and V is TRBV5-6, with no clear D. The CDR3 is 12 amino acids. Germline-derived CDR1 and CDR2 are SGHDT and YYEEEE. V was pared by 1 base and J by 3 bases, with 4 bases between. The CDR3 here is CASSLTDTEAFF. The CDR3 nucleotides read TGTGCCAGCAGCTTGACAGACACTGAAGCTTTCTTT.

This clonotype has ten or more counts. The gene calls are TRBV29-1 and TRBJ2-3; D call uncertain. The germline V gene has CDR1 SQVTM and CDR2 ANQGSEA. V lost 1 base and J 2 bases, leaving 7 bases between the germline ends. CDR3 length equals 13 residues. The chain's CDR3 is CSVEGRFTDTQYF. The CDR3 DNA reads as TGCAGCGTTGAAGGGCGCTTCACAGATACGCAGTATTTT.

Ten or more counts support this clonotype. The chain uses TRBV19 and TRBJ2-3; no clear D gene. This CDR3 is 14 amino acids long. Between the trimmed V and J ends, which lost 6 bases and 0 bases, there was a span of 10 bases. Germline lookup yields CDR1 LNHDA and CDR2 SQIVND (reference sequence). CDR3 loop: CASRAQHSTDTQYF. The CDR3 region has the DNA TGTGCCAGTAGGGCGCAACATAGCACAGATACGCAGTATTTT.

In this sample, this clonotype turned up a few times. This chain links TRBV2 with TRBJ1-5; no firm D call. The CDR3 spans 13 residues. The V and J ends lost 3 bases and 4 bases respectively, with 7 bases between them. Per the germline V gene, CDR1 is SNHLY and CDR2 is FYNNEI. CDR3 DNA: TGTGCCAGCAGTGATCAGATAAATCAGCCCCAGCATTTT. Translation gives CASSDQINQPQHF.

This clonotype appeared many times. The chain has TRBV7-8 and TRBJ1-1; TRBD1 matches 8 bases. This CDR3 has 14 residues. CDR1 and CDR2 from the germline V gene are SGHVS and FQNEAQ. The trim removed 4 bases at V and 11 bases at J, leaving 12 bases unmatched. In DNA, the CDR3 is TGTGCCAGCAGCTCCGTCAGGGGGCGGAGGGAGGCTTTCTTT. Translating gives CASSSVRGRREAFF.

This clonotype was seen many times. An end of the junction does not agree with germline; a read error may underlie this. The J gene is TRBJ2-7, the V gene TRBV11-2; 8 bases match TRBD2. The CDR3 contains 15 residues. Germline V gene lookup returns CDR1 SGHAT and CDR2 FQNNGV. The CDR3 protein is CVSRSLAGRMYEQYF. The CDR3 nucleotides read TGTGTCAGCAGATCGTTAGCGGGGAGAATGTACGAGCAGTACTTC.

This clonotype appeared many times. This sequence joins TRBV20-1 and TRBJ1-2; the match to TRBD1 covers 7 bases. CDR1 DFQATT and CDR2 SNEGSKA come from the germline V gene (reference sequence). The CDR3 runs 14 residues. With 6 bases clipped from V and 6 bases from J, the junction kept 13 bases outside the gene matches. CDR3 nucleotide sequence: TGCAGTGCCCCGTATACAGGAGGGGGCAATGGCTACACCTTC. It translates to CSAPYTGGGNGYTF.

There are a few counts of this clonotype. The CDR3, as DNA: TGCGCCAGCAGCTTGGGCTTCGGGACAGGGAACACTGAAGCTTTCTTT. Amino acid sequence: CASSLGFGTGNTEAFF. The rearrangement uses TRBV5-1 and TRBJ1-1; 8 bases are a match to TRBD1. From germline, CDR1 is SGHRS and CDR2 YFSETQ. The junction had 5 bases not matched to a gene; V was cut back by 0 bases and J by 1 base. The CDR3 runs to 16 residues.

This clonotype was recorded at least ten times. V and J are TRBV30 and TRBJ1-1; TRBD1 agrees at 8 bases. Germline V lookup: CDR1 GTSNPN, CDR2 SVGIG (reference sequence). J was trimmed by 1 base and V by 8 bases; bases with no gene match: 3. This CDR3 contains 12 residues. CDR3 sequence reads: CARDRGNTEAFF. CDR3 coding DNA: TGTGCCCGAGACAGGGGGAACACTGAAGCTTTCTTT.

The table lists this clonotype with many counts. V usage is TRBV29-1 and J usage is TRBJ1-3, with D possibly matching TRBD1 (6 bases). Germline CDR1 SQVTM, CDR2 ANQGSEA. The CDR3 spans 14 residues. The V end lost 1 base, the J end lost 3 bases, and 10 bases lay between the germline ends. The CDR3 spells CSVEGGAGGNTIYF. The CDR3, as DNA: TGCAGCGTTGAAGGGGGGGCAGGTGGAAACACCATATATTTT.

This clonotype was seen more than once but under ten times. The chain uses TRBV6-1 and TRBJ1-1; 7 positions agree with TRBD1. Germline V CDR1 and CDR2: MNHNS, SASEGT. V was pared by 7 bases and J by 6 bases, with 8 bases of the junction left unmatched. The CDR3 sequence is 13 residues long. The CDR3 nucleotides read TGTGCCAGCACCCGACAGGGTCCCGCTGAAGCTTTCTTT. Protein: CASTRQGPAEAFF.

The V and J genes are TRBV18 and TRBJ1-4; 7 bases map to TRBD1. The CDR3 loop spans 16 amino acids. V lost 3 bases to trimming and J lost 8 bases; unmatched junction nucleotides: 12. Germline CDR1 and CDR2: KGHSH and LQKENI. CDR3 DNA sequence: TGTGCCAGCTCACCTGTTTCCGGGACAGCGGGAGAAAAACTGTTTTTT. Its protein product is CASSPVSGTAGEKLFF.

This clonotype was seen at least ten times. The V call is TRBV10-1, the J call TRBJ2-1, with a possible D match to TRBD1 (6 bases). The length of the CDR3 is 12 residues. V shed 5 bases and J shed 7 bases, with 9 bases lying between them. Germline assignment: CDR1 WNHNN and CDR2 SYGVQD (reference sequence). For the CDR3, the DNA is TGCGCCAGCAGTTACAGGGTAAATGAGCAGTTCTTC. It is translated as CASSYRVNEQFF.

This clonotype has a count of ten or more. The chain carries TRBV23-1 and TRBJ2-3; D is uncertain. TRBV23-1 is an ORF; its function is uncertain. V dropped 5 bases and J dropped 3 bases, with 0 bases sitting between them. The CDR3 has 10 amino acids. As DNA, the CDR3 is TGCGCCAGCAGTACAGATACGCAGTATTTT. Its translation is CASSTDTQYF.

This clonotype turned up a few times. V gene TRBV18 combines with J gene TRBJ1-6; D not certain. V shed 2 bases and J shed 9 bases, with 11 bases lying between them. Germline V lookup: CDR1 KGHSH, CDR2 LQKENI. CDR3 length equals 14 residues. The CDR3 coding sequence is TGTGCCAGCTCACCAACGGGGAGTGCTTCACCCCTCCACTTT. Translation gives CASSPTGSASPLHF.

In its sample, this clonotype was seen many times. The rearrangement links TRBV11-2 to TRBJ2-7; D is undetermined. The CDR3 has 11 amino acids. Germline V CDR1 and CDR2: SGHAT, FQNNGV. Between the trimmed V and J ends, which lost 1 base and 7 bases, there was a span of 5 bases. In DNA form, the CDR3 reads TGTGCCAGCAGCTTAGTGGGAGAGCAGTACTTC. This gives the protein CASSLVGEQYF.

This clonotype was detected ten times or more. The genes are TRBV5-4 and TRBJ1-2, with a tentative D call TRBD1 (5 bases). Trimming pared 3 bases from V and 6 bases from J, leaving 9 bases between. This CDR3 contains 12 residues. The germline V gene encodes CDR1 SGHNT and CDR2 YYREEE (reference sequence). CDR3 residues: CASSSGIDGYTF. The CDR3 bases are TGTGCCAGCAGCTCAGGGATAGATGGCTACACCTTC.

This clonotype has ten or more counts. The chain combines TRBV12-3 or TRBV12-4 with TRBJ1-1; D gene ambiguous. The CDR3 covers 11 residues. Trimming took 1 base from V and 11 from J, leaving 8 bases between them. This CDR3 is CASSLGGSAFF. In nucleotides, the CDR3 is TGTGCCAGCAGTTTAGGAGGGTCGGCTTTCTTT.

This clonotype was detected a few times. The V call is TRBV12-1, the J call TRBJ2-7; the table gives TRBD2 as D, unverified against the DNA. TRBV12-1 is a listed pseudogene. CDR3 length: 16 residues. DNA of the CDR3: TGTGCCAGCAGCTTTCGGCTAGCGGGCAATCTCGACGAGCAGTACTTC. It encodes CASSFRLAGNLDEQYF.

This clonotype was recorded many times. The DNA for the CDR3 is TGTGCCAGCTCACCCCTCCGCCAAGGCACCGGGGAGCTGTTTTTT. Translated: CASSPLRQGTGELFF. The chain links TRBV18 to TRBJ2-2; D is ambiguous. Trimming removed 3 bases from V and 4 bases from J, with 12 bases in between. CDR3 length equals 15 residues. Per germline, CDR1 KGHSH and CDR2 LQKENI. Complete variable domain (other parts from reference TRBV18 and TRBJ2-2): NAGVMQNPRHLVRRRGQEARLRCSPMKGHSHVYWYRQLPEEGLKFMVYLQKENIIDESGMPKERFSAEFPKEGPSILRIQQVVRGDSAAYFCASSPLRQGTGELFFGEGSRLTVL.

In its sample, this clonotype was seen many times. The V gene is TRBV3-1, the J gene TRBJ1-6; 8 bases line up with TRBD1. CDR3 size: 17 residues. V was clipped by 0 bases and J by 7 bases; unmatched bases: 8. Germline V lookup: CDR1 LGHDT, CDR2 YNNKEL (reference sequence). CDR3 nucleotides: TGTGCCAGCAGCCAAGATCGGGCAGGGGGCGTGAATTCACCCCTCCACTTT. It translates to CASSQDRAGGVNSPLHF.

This rearrangement joins TRBV9 to TRBJ2-5; 9 bases fit TRBD2. V shed 4 bases, J shed 5 bases, and the junction held 12 bases outside the gene matches. The germline V gene has CDR1 SGDLS and CDR2 YYNGEE. The CDR3 is 16 residues long. The CDR3 DNA reads TGTGCCAGCAGCCCACCTCGTTTTGCGGGAGGGGAGACCCAGTACTTC. Its protein is CASSPPRFAGGETQYF.

At least ten counts were recorded for this clonotype. The genes are TRBV5-8 and TRBJ2-3; D is undetermined. Germline V CDR1 and CDR2: SGHTS, YDEGEE. The CDR3 length is 14 residues. V was trimmed by 2 bases and J by 2 bases, leaving 9 bases between them. In DNA form, the CDR3 reads TGTGCCAGCAGCTTTAGGCAGACCACAGATACGCAGTATTTT. Encoded protein: CASSFRQTTDTQYF.

This clonotype was found a few times. The J gene is TRBJ1-6, the V gene TRBV7-2, with 7 bases aligning to TRBD1. CDR3 length: 17 residues. Germline lookup yields CDR1 SGHTA and CDR2 FQGNSA. V dropped 5 bases and J dropped 0; count of bases not matched to a gene: 7. This chain's CDR3 is CASSHGQESSYNSPLHF. The CDR3 DNA follows: TGTGCCAGCAGCCATGGACAGGAGAGCTCCTATAATTCACCCCTCCACTTT.